This entry concerns a single T cell receptor beta chain. Antigen: not known. This entry comes from a study of cytomegalovirus exposure and HLA in healthy donors. The CDR3 extends over 12 amino acids. The germline V gene has CDR1 SNHLY and CDR2 FYNNEI. Trimming pared 8 bases from V and 1 base from J, leaving 9 bases between. Assay: immunoSEQ multiplex PCR; the TCRdb copy retains only in-frame clones and omits some. In the table there are about 100,000 clones, roughly 95% of which are singletons. Study-level points and caveats: Associated with cytomegalovirus, according to the listing, were 150 to 200 TCR beta chains.

The sequence was obtained from a woman under 30 in good health and CMV-seronegative. The genes are TRBV2 and TRBJ2-7; the D gene is possibly TRBD2 (6 bases). Sequences were obtained from PBMCs. CDR3 coding DNA: TGTGCCAGCGGGCGGGGTTCCTACGAGCAGTACTTC. Translated, it gives CASGRGSYEQYF.